These 4 T cell receptor beta chains came from one sample sequenced in a study of blood T cell repertoires in COVID-19. The method was immunoSEQ multiplex PCR; TCRdb's version includes in-frame clones alone and lacks a portion of them. The sample lists 150,000 to 200,000 clones, roughly 80% occurring once. The sequenced sample was peripheral blood. The receptors come from a man between 60 and 70 years old with acute or convalescent COVID-19.

This clone was detected only a few times. The gene calls are TRBV28 and TRBJ2-7; tentative D call: TRBD1 (5 bases). V was clipped by 8 bases and J by 3 bases, with 17 bases between them. Germline V CDR1 and CDR2: MDHEN, SYDVKM. The CDR3 extends over 14 amino acids. The DNA of the CDR3 is TGTGCCAGCGGGCAGGGCCCTCTCGACTACGAGCAGTACTTC. As protein: CASGQGPLDYEQYF.

The rearrangement joins TRBV6-5 to TRBJ1-5; 11 positions match TRBD1. The CDR3 loop spans 15 amino acids. In germline, CDR1 is MNHEY, CDR2 SVGAGI. J gave up 5 bases and V 4 bases, and 4 bases lay outside the gene matches. Here the CDR3 reads CASSFGQGADQPQHF. DNA of the CDR3: TGTGCCAGCAGTTTTGGACAGGGGGCAGATCAGCCCCAGCATTTT.

This chain uses TRBV10-1 with TRBJ2-1, with 7 positions matching TRBD2. The germline CDR1 and CDR2 sequences are WNHNN and SYGVQD (reference sequence). Germline trimming cut 5 bases from V and 9 bases from J; bases unmatched to any gene: 10. The CDR3 sequence is 14 residues long. The CDR3 spells CASSPRRLASEQFF. For the CDR3, the DNA is TGCGCCAGCAGTCCCCGCCGACTAGCAAGTGAGCAGTTCTTC.

The rearrangement links TRBV18 to TRBJ2-7, with 11 bases aligning to TRBD1. Germline CDR1 and CDR2: KGHSH and LQKENI. The trim removed 3 bases at V and 3 bases at J, leaving 1 base unmatched. CDR3 size: 14 residues. The CDR3 DNA is TGTGCCAGCTCACCGGGGACAGGGGGCTACGAGCAGTACTTC. This translates into CASSPGTGGYEQYF.